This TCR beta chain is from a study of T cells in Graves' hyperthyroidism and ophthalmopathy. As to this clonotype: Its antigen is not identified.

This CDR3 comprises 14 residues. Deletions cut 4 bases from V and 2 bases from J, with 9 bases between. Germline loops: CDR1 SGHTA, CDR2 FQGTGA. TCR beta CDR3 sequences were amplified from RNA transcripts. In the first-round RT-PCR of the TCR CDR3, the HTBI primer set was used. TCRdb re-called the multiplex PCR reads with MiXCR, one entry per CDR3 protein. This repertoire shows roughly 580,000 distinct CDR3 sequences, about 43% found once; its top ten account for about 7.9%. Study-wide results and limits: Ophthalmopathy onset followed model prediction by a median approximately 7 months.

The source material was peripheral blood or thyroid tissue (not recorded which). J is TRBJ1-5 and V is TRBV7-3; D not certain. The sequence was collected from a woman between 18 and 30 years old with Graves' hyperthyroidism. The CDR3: CASSSWVGNQPQHF. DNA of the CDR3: TGTGCCAGCAGCTCCTGGGTGGGCAATCAGCCCCAGCATTTT.